This TCR beta chain is drawn from a study of beta chain features in type 1 diabetes. The investigators reverse transcribed all of the isolated RNA, so they sequenced expressed TCRB transcripts. Generated by immunoSEQ multiplex PCR, the TCRdb table keeps only in-frame clones and is missing some. This repertoire shows around 250,000 clones, around 24% found once; its top ten account for more than 0.009%. Study-level findings and limits: PCR might favor shorter templates, equally in patients and controls. Moderate yet significant TCRB CDR3 shortening was seen in Type 1 diabetes patients in all four CD4+ subsets.

The CDR3 totals 16 residues. With V trimmed by 3 bases and J by 1 base, 9 bases remained unmatched. Germline CDR1 reads SGHDT; CDR2 reads YYEEEE. Researchers reported sorting CD4+ naive, central memory, regulatory and stem cell-like memory cells via CD45RO/CCR7/CD25/CD127/CD95/CD27. In all sorted populations, purity surpassed 95%. On this clone itself: Its antigen is not known.

This receptor was taken from a woman under 40 with type 1 diabetes. The J gene is TRBJ2-5, the V gene TRBV5-6, with 7 bases identical to TRBD2. The source material was naive CD4+ T cells from blood. The CDR3 is CASSWESGTSQETQYF. CDR3 DNA sequence: TGTGCCAGCAGCTGGGAGAGCGGGACCTCCCAAGAGACCCAGTACTTC.